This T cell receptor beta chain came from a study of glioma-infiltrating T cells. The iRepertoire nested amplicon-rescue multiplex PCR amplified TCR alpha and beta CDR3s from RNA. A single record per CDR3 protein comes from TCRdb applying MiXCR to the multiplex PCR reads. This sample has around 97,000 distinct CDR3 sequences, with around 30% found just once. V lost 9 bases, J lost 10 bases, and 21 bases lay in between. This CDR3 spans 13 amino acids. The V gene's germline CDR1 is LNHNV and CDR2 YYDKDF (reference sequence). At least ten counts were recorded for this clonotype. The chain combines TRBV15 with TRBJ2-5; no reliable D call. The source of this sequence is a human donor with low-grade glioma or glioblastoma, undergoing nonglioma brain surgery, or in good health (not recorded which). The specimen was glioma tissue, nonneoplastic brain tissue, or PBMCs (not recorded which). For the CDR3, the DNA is TGTGCCACACAGCCAAGAGACCCAGTAGGCCAGTACTTC. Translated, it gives CATQPRDPVGQYF.